This entry concerns a single T cell receptor (beta chain). Its antigen is unidentified. Assay used: immunoSEQ multiplex PCR; TCRdb lists only in-frame clones, some missing. The data contain approximately 20,000 clones, over 80% of them singletons. V lost 10 bases and J 0 bases, leaving 16 bases between the germline ends. Germline CDR1 is MNHNS and CDR2 is SASEGT. This CDR3 spans 14 amino acids. This record belongs to a study of STAT3 mutations in large granular lymphocyte leukemia. Notes on the study in general: In T-cell large granular lymphocyte leukemia, about half of patients showed multiple immunodominant subclonotypes.

The rearrangement joins TRBV6-1 to TRBJ2-7; D call uncertain. What was sequenced was peripheral blood mononuclear cells. The sequence was obtained from a man between 60 and 70 years old with T-cell large granular lymphocyte leukemia. Some clones in this sample may be carry-over from other donors' samples. CDR3 amino acids: CATLNWGSSYEQYF. DNA of the CDR3: TGTGCCACCCTAAACTGGGGAAGCTCCTACGAGCAGTACTTC.